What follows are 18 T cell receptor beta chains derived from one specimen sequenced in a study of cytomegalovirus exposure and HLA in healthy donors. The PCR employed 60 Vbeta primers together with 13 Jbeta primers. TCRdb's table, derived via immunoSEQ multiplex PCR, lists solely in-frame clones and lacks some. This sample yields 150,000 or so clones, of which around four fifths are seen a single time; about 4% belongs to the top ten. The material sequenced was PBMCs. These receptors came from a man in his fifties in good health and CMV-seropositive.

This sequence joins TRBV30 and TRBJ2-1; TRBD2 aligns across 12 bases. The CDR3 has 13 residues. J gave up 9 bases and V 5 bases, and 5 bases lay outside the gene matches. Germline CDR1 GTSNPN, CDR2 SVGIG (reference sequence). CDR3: CAWVLAGGLEQFF. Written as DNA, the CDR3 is TGTGCCTGGGTACTAGCGGGAGGTCTTGAGCAGTTCTTC.

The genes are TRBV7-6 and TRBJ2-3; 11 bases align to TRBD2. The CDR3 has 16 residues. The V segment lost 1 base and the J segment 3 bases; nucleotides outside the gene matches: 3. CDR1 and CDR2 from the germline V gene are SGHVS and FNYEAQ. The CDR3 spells CASSLVAGGWTDTQYF. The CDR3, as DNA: TGTGCCAGCAGCTTAGTAGCGGGGGGGTGGACAGATACGCAGTATTTT.

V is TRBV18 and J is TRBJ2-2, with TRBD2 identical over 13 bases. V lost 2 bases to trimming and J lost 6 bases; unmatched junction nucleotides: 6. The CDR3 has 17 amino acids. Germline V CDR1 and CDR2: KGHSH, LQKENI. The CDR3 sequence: CASSPMRLAGGAGELFF. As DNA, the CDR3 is TGTGCCAGCTCACCAATGAGACTAGCGGGAGGAGCCGGGGAGCTGTTTTTT.

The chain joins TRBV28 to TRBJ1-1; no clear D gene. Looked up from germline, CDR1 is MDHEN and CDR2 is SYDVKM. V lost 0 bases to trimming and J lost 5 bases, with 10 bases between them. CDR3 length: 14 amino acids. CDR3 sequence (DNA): TGTGCCAGCAGTTTATGGTACTCGGGAACTGAAGCTTTCTTT. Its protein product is CASSLWYSGTEAFF.

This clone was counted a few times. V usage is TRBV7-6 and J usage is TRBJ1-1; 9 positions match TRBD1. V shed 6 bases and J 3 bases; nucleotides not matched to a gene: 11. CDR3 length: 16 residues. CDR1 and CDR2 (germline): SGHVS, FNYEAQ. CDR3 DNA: TGTGCCAGCAGGGGGTATAACAGGGGGCAGGACACTGAAGCTTTCTTT. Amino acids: CASRGYNRGQDTEAFF. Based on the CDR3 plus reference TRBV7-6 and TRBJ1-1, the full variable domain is GAGVSQSPRYKVTKRGQDVALRCDPISGHVSLYWYRQALGQGPEFLTYFNYEAQQDKSGLPNDRFSAERPEGSISTLTIQRTEQRDSAMYRCASRGYNRGQDTEAFFGQGTRLTVV.

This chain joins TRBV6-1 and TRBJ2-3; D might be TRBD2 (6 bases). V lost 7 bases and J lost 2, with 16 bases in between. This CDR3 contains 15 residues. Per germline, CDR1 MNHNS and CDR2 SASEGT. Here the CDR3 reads CASNLLATATDTQYF. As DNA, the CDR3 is TGTGCCAGCAACCTACTAGCTACCGCCACAGATACGCAGTATTTT.

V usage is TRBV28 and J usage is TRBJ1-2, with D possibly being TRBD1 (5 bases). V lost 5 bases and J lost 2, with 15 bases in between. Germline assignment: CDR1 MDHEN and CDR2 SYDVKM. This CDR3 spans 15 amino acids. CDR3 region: CASSPTFRENYGYTF. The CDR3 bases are TGTGCCAGCAGTCCAACGTTCAGGGAAAACTATGGCTACACCTTC.

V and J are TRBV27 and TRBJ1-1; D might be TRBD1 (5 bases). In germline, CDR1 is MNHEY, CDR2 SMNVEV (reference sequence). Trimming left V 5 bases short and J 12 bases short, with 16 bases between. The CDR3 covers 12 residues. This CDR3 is CASSPPGSVSFF. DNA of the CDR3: TGTGCCAGCAGTCCCCCAGGGTCCGTGTCTTTCTTT.

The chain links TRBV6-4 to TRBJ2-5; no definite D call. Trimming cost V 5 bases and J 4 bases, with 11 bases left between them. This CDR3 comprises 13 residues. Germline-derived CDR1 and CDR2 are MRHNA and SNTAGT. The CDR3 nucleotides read TGTGCCAGCAGTATAACTCGAGGAGAGACCCAGTACTTC. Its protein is CASSITRGETQYF.

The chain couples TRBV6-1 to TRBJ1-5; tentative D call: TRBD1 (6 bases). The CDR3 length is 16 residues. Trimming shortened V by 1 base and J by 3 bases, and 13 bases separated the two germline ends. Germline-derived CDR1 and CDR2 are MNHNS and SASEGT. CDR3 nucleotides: TGTGCCAGCAGTGAAGACGGGGGGGCGGTCAATCAGCCCCAGCATTTT. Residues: CASSEDGGAVNQPQHF.

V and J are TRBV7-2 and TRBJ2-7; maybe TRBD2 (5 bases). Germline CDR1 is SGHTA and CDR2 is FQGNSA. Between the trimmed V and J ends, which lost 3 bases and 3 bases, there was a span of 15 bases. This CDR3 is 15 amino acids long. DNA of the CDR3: TGTGCCAGCAGCTTTCCTGGCGGCGGGTACTACGAGCAGTACTTC. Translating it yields CASSFPGGGYYEQYF. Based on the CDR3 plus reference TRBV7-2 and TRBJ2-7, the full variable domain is GAGVSQSPSNKVTEKGKDVELRCDPISGHTALYWYRQSLGQGLEFLIYFQGNSAPDKSGLPSDRFSAERTGGSVSTLTIQRTQQEDSAVYLCASSFPGGGYYEQYFGPGTRLTVT.

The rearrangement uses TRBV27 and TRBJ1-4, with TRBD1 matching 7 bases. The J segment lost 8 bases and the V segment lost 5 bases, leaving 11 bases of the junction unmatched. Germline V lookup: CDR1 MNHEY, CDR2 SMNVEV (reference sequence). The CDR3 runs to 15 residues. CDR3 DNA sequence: TGTGCCAGCAGTCCCCTCACAGGGGCGGGCGAAAAACTGTTTTTT. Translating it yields CASSPLTGAGEKLFF. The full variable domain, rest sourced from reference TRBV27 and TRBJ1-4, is EAQVTQNPRYLITVTGKKLTVTCSQNMNHEYMSWYRQDPGLGLRQIYYSMNVEVTDKGDVPEGYKVSRKEKRNFPLILESPSPNQTSLYFCASSPLTGAGEKLFFGSGTQLSVL.

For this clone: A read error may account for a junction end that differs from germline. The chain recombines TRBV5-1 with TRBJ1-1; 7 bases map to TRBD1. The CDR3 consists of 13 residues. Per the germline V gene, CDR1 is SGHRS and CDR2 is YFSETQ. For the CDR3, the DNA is TGCGCCAGCAGCAAAAAGCCCACAGGGGAGGCTCTCTTT. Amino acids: CASSKKPTGEALF. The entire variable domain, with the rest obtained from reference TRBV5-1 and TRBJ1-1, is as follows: KAGVTQTPRYLIKTRGQQVTLSCSPISGHRSVSWYQQTPGQGLQFLFEYFSETQRNKGNFPGRFSGRQFSNSRSEMNVSTLELGDSALYLCASSKKPTGEALFGQGTRLTVV.

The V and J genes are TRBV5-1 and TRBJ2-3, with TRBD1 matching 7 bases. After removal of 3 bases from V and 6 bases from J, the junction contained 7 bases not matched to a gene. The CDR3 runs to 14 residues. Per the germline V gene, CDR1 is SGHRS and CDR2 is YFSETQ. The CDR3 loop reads CASSSDRPSDTQYF. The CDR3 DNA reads TGCGCCAGCAGCTCGGACAGGCCATCGGATACGCAGTATTTT.

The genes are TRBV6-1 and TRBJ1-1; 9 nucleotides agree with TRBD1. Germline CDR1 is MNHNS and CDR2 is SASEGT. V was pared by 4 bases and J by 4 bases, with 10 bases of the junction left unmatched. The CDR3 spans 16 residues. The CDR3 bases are TGTGCCAGCAGTGTCCCGGGACAGGGCTCGAGCACTGAAGCTTTCTTT. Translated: CASSVPGQGSSTEAFF.

The CDR3 sequence is CASNFSPRGGRANYGYTF. DNA for the CDR3: TGTGCCAGCAACTTTTCCCCTCGGGGGGGAAGGGCTAACTATGGCTACACCTTC. This chain connects TRBV28 to TRBJ1-2; possible D gene TRBD1, 5 bases. The CDR3 contains 18 residues. V dropped 7 bases and J dropped 0 bases, with 24 bases sitting between them. CDR1 and CDR2 (germline): MDHEN, SYDVKM.

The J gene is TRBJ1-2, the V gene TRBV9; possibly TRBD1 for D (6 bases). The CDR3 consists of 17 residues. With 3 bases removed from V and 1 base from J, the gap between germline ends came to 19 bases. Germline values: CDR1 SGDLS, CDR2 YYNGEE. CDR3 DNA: TGTGCCAGCAGCGCATCAGGGGAGACAGGATTTAACTATGGCTACACCTTC. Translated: CASSASGETGFNYGYTF.

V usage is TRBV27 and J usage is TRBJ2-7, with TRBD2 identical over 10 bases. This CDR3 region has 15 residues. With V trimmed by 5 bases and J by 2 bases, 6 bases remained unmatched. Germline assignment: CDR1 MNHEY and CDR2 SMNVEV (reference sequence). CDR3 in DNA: TGTGCCAGCAGTCAGCTCAGCGGGAGGGCCTACGAGCAGTACTTC. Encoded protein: CASSQLSGRAYEQYF.